Described below is a single TCR beta chain sequence and its context. These data come from a study of blood T cell repertoires in COVID-19. On the study more broadly: Recovered participants had two consecutive negative NP/OP PCR tests, healthcare professional clearance, or symptom resolution.

Participants reported their clinical history, and cohort assignment relied on those reports. The method was immunoSEQ multiplex PCR; TCRdb's version includes in-frame clones alone and lacks a portion of them. The sample shows under 150,000 clones, around 82% of them seen only once. Per the germline V gene, CDR1 is WNHNN and CDR2 is SYGVQD (reference sequence). V lost 0 bases, J lost 2 bases, and 3 bases stayed unmatched. The length of the CDR3 is 15 residues. This clonotype was obtained from a man in his fifties in a cohort exposed to, infected with or recovered from COVID-19 (not recorded which). Sequencing input: PBMCs or T cells enriched from blood (not recorded which). This chain connects TRBV10-1 to TRBJ2-7, with TRBD2 matching 8 bases. CDR3 nucleotides: TGCGCCAGCAGTGAGTCGCCGGGAGGGCCCTACGAGCAGTACTTC. Amino acids: CASSESPGGPYEQYF.